Listed below are T cell receptor beta chains from one sample, sequenced in a study of OX40 agonist ivuxolimab in advanced cancers. Repertoires were generated with immunoSEQ multiplex PCR, while TCRdb's copy carries only in-frame clones and drops some. The data show roughly 64,000 clones, roughly 80% seen once. The sequenced sample was CD4+ or CD8+ T cells sorted from blood, obtained in a trial of the OX40 agonist ivuxolimab. Receptors were obtained from an adult with an advanced solid tumor such as melanoma, head and neck, liver or kidney cancer. CDR3s include the opening cysteine and the closing phenylalanine or tryptophan. A D gene is named only where the DNA matches it firmly. Size is stated for part of the rows, as once, few or many counts, or as a class when the clone is expanded.

clone size | D gene | J gene | V gene | CDR3 DNA | CDR3 protein
. | TRBD1 | TRBJ1-6 | TRBV29-1 | TGCAGCGTTTCTCAGGGGGCGCGGGGGTCATCACCCCTCCACTTT | CSVSQGARGSSPLHF
. | . | TRBJ1-5 | TRBV6-6 | TGTGCCAGCAGTTACGATCGACGCAGAAATAATCAGCCCCAGCATTTT | CASSYDRRRNNQPQHF
. | . | TRBJ1-1 | TRBV6-1 | TGTGCCAGCAGTGAAAGGACAGCTAACACTGAAGCTTTCTTT | CASSERTANTEAFF
. | . | TRBJ2-2 | TRBV9 | TGTGCCAGCAGCCCCGCGGGGAGTACGAACACCGGGGAGCTGTTTTTT | CASSPAGSTNTGELFF
. | TRBD2 | TRBJ2-3 | TRBV28 | TGTGCCAGCAGCTCCCGGAGGAGACTAGCGGGAGGGGATACGCAGTATTTT | CASSSRRRLAGGDTQYF
. | TRBD2 | TRBJ2-2 | TRBV11-3 | TGTGCCAGCAGCTTAGTACTAGCGGGAAATGTAGGGGAGCTGTTTTTT | CASSLVLAGNVGELFF
. | . | TRBJ1-3 | TRBV19 | TGTGCCAGCAGGTTCGGCTCTGGAAACACCATATATTTT | CASRFGSGNTIYF
few | . | TRBJ1-2 | TRBV27 | TGTGCCAGCAGAGCGTACAGGGCTGCTGGCTACACCTTC | CASRAYRAAGYTF
few | . | TRBJ1-4 | TRBV7-3 | TGTGCCAGCAGCTACGGTAACGAAAAACTGTTTTTT | CASSYGNEKLFF
. | TRBD2 | TRBJ2-7 | TRBV7-2 | TGTGCCAGCAGCTACACTAGCGGGGCCTACGAGCAGTACTTC | CASSYTSGAYEQYF
few | . | TRBJ1-3 | TRBV6-1 | TGTGCCAGCAAACCGGACGCGAACTCTGGAAACACCATATATTTT | CASKPDANSGNTIYF
. | . | TRBJ2-7 | TRBV5-6 | TGTGCCAGCAGCTTGGTGGCTTACCCCTACGAGCAGTACTTC | CASSLVAYPYEQYF
. | . | TRBJ1-1 | TRBV6-5 | TGTGCCAGCAGTTATACGGGGACTGAGGCTTTCTTT | CASSYTGTEAFF
. | . | TRBJ2-3 | TRBV5-1 | TGCGCCAGCAGCTTCTACATGGTAAATCCTAGCACAGATACGCAGTATTTT | CASSFYMVNPSTDTQYF
. | . | TRBJ2-7 | TRBV15 | TGTGCCACCAGCAGAGACCCGGGGGGCAGGTACGAGCAGTACTTC | CATSRDPGGRYEQYF
. | . | TRBJ1-4 | TRBV18 | TGTGCCAGCTCACCATATGGGGAGAGGAAACTGTTTTTT | CASSPYGERKLFF
. | TRBD1 | TRBJ1-1 | TRBV6-5 | TGTGCCAGCAGATACAGGACAGGGACCACTGAAGCTTTCTTT | CASRYRTGTTEAFF
once | . | TRBJ1-5 | TRBV4-1 | TGCGCCAGCAGCCAAGGCCGAGGGGGACTGGGTCAGCCCCAGCATTTT | CASSQGRGGLGQPQHF
. | . | TRBJ2-7 | TRBV5-5 | TGTGCCAGCAGCGCGGACATCTACGAGCAGTACTTC | CASSADIYEQYF
. | TRBD1 | TRBJ2-6 | TRBV6-1 | TGTGCCAGCAGGAGACAGGGGTCCGGGGCCAACGTCCTGACTTTC | CASRRQGSGANVLTF
. | TRBD1 | TRBJ1-3 | TRBV4-2 | TGTGCCAGCAGCCAAGATTACGGGACAGGGGTGACGTCCTACACCATATATTTT | CASSQDYGTGVTSYTIYF
. | TRBD2 | TRBJ2-1 | TRBV6-5 | TGTGCCAGCACTACTAGCGGGGGGAATGAGCAGTTCTTC | CASTTSGGNEQFF
. | . | TRBJ2-7 | TRBV6-1 | TGTGCCAGCAGGCCGGGACAAGCCTACGAGCAGTACTTC | CASRPGQAYEQYF
. | . | TRBJ1-6 | TRBV15 | TGTGCCACCAGCAGAGATGGCACAGGGAGTTCACCCCTCCACTTT | CATSRDGTGSSPLHF